What follows are 8 T cell receptor beta chains derived from one specimen sequenced in a study of cytomegalovirus exposure and HLA in healthy donors. Profiling relied on immunoSEQ multiplex PCR, and the TCRdb table lists in-frame clones only, not all of them. The table lists 150,000 or so clones, 85% to 90% of them singletons, with about 10% in the top ten. Material: PBMCs. Receptors originate from a woman aged 18-35 years in good health and CMV-seropositive.

This clone came up a few times. V and J are TRBV4-1 and TRBJ2-7; 8 bases agree with TRBD1. CDR3 size: 15 residues. Germline values: CDR1 MGHRA, CDR2 YSYEKL. The ends lost 3 bases at V and 3 bases at J; junction bases unmatched: 7. CDR3 region: CASSHPDRGVYEQYF. Written as DNA, the CDR3 is TGCGCCAGCAGCCATCCCGACAGGGGAGTCTACGAGCAGTACTTC.

Here the CDR3 reads CASSQLAGGNTEAFF. CDR3 bases: TGCGCCAGCAGCCAGTTAGCGGGGGGGAACACTGAAGCTTTCTTT. The chain joins TRBV4-1 to TRBJ1-1; maybe TRBD1 (5 bases). The CDR3 sequence is 15 residues long. Trimming shortened V by 3 bases and J by 1 base, and 12 bases separated the two germline ends. Germline V gene lookup returns CDR1 MGHRA and CDR2 YSYEKL.

The chain recombines TRBV18 with TRBJ2-5; maybe TRBD1 (6 bases). Trimming pared 0 bases from V and 2 bases from J, leaving 19 bases between. Germline V gene lookup returns CDR1 KGHSH and CDR2 LQKENI. This CDR3 is 18 amino acids long. CDR3 sequence reads: CASSPPKRQGPYQETQYF. The DNA of the CDR3 is TGTGCCAGCTCACCACCTAAACGGCAGGGGCCCTATCAAGAGACCCAGTACTTC.

The rearrangement joins TRBV7-9 to TRBJ2-5; D ambiguous. The germline V gene has CDR1 SEHNR and CDR2 FQNEAQ (reference sequence). V dropped 3 bases and J dropped 5 bases, with 13 bases sitting between them. This CDR3 region has 14 residues. CDR3 residues: CASSLKWSQETQYF. The CDR3 DNA follows: TGTGCCAGCAGCTTGAAATGGTCCCAGGAGACCCAGTACTTC.

This chain joins TRBV18 and TRBJ2-7; TRBD2 matches 8 bases. Trimming took 3 bases from V and 4 from J; bases not matched to a gene: 11. This CDR3 contains 16 residues. CDR1 is KGHSH and CDR2 is LQKENI in the germline V gene. The CDR3 region has the DNA TGTGCCAGCTCACCCCCCCTCAGCGGGGGAACGTACGAGCAGTACTTC. It yields the protein CASSPPLSGGTYEQYF. Full variable domain (rest looked up from reference TRBV18 and TRBJ2-7): NAGVMQNPRHLVRRRGQEARLRCSPMKGHSHVYWYRQLPEEGLKFMVYLQKENIIDESGMPKERFSAEFPKEGPSILRIQQVVRGDSAAYFCASSPPLSGGTYEQYFGPGTRLTVT.

This chain joins TRBV30 and TRBJ2-3, with 8 positions matching TRBD2. CDR1 and CDR2 from the germline V gene are GTSNPN and SVGIG (reference sequence). CDR3 size: 16 residues. Trimming removed 0 bases from V and 4 bases from J; junction bases left unmatched: 9. CDR3 sequence (DNA): TGTGCCTGGAGTGTCGGGGGGGCAGGTCCTGCAGATACGCAGTATTTT. It specifies CAWSVGGAGPADTQYF.

V usage is TRBV27 and J usage is TRBJ2-6; maybe TRBD1 (6 bases). Trimming cost V 5 bases and J 3 bases, with 11 bases left between them. The CDR3 sequence is 15 residues long. Germline assignment: CDR1 MNHEY and CDR2 SMNVEV (reference sequence). For the CDR3, the DNA is TGTGCCAGCAGTCCACAGGGATTTGGGGCCAACGTCCTGACTTTC. It specifies CASSPQGFGANVLTF.

The chain recombines TRBV6-1 with TRBJ2-1; tentatively, D is TRBD2 (5 bases). This CDR3 has 13 amino acids. Deletions cut 6 bases from V and 8 bases from J, with 14 bases between. The V gene's germline CDR1 is MNHNS and CDR2 SASEGT. The CDR3 region has the DNA TGTGCCAGCAGCGAGGGCCCTTGGGATGAGCAGTTCTTC. Its translation is CASSEGPWDEQFF.